The clone carrying this T cell receptor (beta chain) was observed at least ten times. The target antigen is unknown. This specimen belongs to a study of human T cells and chemical hapten exposure. Study outcomes and limitations: Sensitizing with DPC caused no change in TCRs above 1 in 1000 frequency.

The length of the CDR3 is 13 residues. Germline CDR1 and CDR2: LNHDA and SQIVND (reference sequence). V was pared by 7 bases and J by 7 bases, with 7 bases of the junction left unmatched. In the library, unique molecular identifiers were attached to individual cDNA molecules. In the original analysis: With a range of roughly 23,224 to 690,600, the median per sample was 95,638 TCRs. TCRdb independently ran MiXCR on the RACE reads; one entry per CDR3 protein. These V and J calls derive from TCRdb rather than the authors' analysis. This sample carries 130,000 or so distinct CDR3 sequences, approximately 9.1% of them seen once, and the ten largest clones take around 2%. The time point: healthy volunteer bleed at 2 weeks. Unfractionated whole blood served as the source for total RNA extraction.

The sample consisted of whole blood. The chain uses TRBV19 and TRBJ1-2, with 9 bases matching TRBD1. This receptor was identified in a male donor in good health. Some clones in this sample may be carry-over from other donors' samples. CDR3 sequence: CASTGGQGSGYTF. The CDR3 DNA is TGTGCCAGTACCGGGGGACAGGGCAGTGGCTACACCTTC. Full variable domain (missing parts from reference TRBV19 and TRBJ1-2): DGGITQSPKYLFRKEGQNVTLSCEQNLNHDAMYWYRQDPGQGLRLIYYSQIVNDFQKGDIAEGYSVSREKKESFPLTVTSAQKNPTAFYLCASTGGQGSGYTFGSGTRLTVV.